This T cell receptor beta chain was found in a study of blood T cell repertoires in COVID-19. About the research overall: COVID-19 samples, acute and convalescent, were from the United States, Italy and Spain. The analysed material was cDNA or gDNA that came from T cells, B-cell-depleted T cells, or PBMCs.

Authors' analysis steps: Amplification from reference gene primers served as the basis for estimated nucleated cell counts. Measured with immunoSEQ multiplex PCR; TCRdb has only the in-frame clones, and not every one. V and J calls and clone size follow that table, whereas D and trimming were derived from the DNA. Among roughly 7,300 clones listed, approximately 90% were seen once. Deletions cut 7 bases from V and 6 bases from J, with 12 bases between. From germline, CDR1 is KGHDR and CDR2 SFDVKD. The CDR3 has 13 residues. This TCR was sampled from a human donor in a cohort sampled during active COVID-19. Sequencing used peripheral blood. The rearrangement links TRBV24-1 to TRBJ2-1, with a tentative D call TRBD2 (5 bases). CDR3 DNA: TGTGCCACCAGCTCTAACGCGGGCAATGAGCAGTTCTTC. This gives the protein CATSSNAGNEQFF.